This TCR beta chain derives from a study of cytomegalovirus exposure and HLA in healthy donors. Study as a whole: In a previous analysis, approximately 110 million unique TCR beta sequences were found from 150 million to 200 million T cells.

13 Jbeta primers and 60 Vbeta primers were used for the PCR. Using immunoSEQ multiplex PCR, the repertoire was profiled, and TCRdb retains in-frame clones only, with some absent. The sample carries approximately 110,000 clones, about 74% recorded once. Study-wide points: Most sequenced TCRs were rare (though some public TCRs occurred in many donors). The CMV antigen specificity of a few CMV-associated chains was confirmed through in vitro analysis. Most CMV-associated TCR beta chains were later found to appear HLA-restricted.

Of note for this clone: Its antigen is undetermined.

The CDR3 is 14 amino acids. From germline, CDR1 is MNHEY and CDR2 SVGAGI. V lost 3 bases, J lost 2 bases, and 4 bases stayed unmatched. The genes are TRBV6-5 and TRBJ2-7, with TRBD2 matching 7 bases. Sequencing was performed on PBMCs. The clonotype comes from a woman aged 50 to 60 in good health and CMV-seropositive. The CDR3 bases are TGTGCCAGCAGTTATACCGGGGGGACCTACGAGCAGTACTTC. It specifies CASSYTGGTYEQYF.